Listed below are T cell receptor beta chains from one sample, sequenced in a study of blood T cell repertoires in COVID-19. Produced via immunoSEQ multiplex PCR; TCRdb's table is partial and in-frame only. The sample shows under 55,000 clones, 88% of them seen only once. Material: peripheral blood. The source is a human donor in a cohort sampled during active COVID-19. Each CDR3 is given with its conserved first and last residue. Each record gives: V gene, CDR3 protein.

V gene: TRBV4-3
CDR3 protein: CASSQTMDRGSRSGELFF

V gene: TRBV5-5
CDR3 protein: CASSLVDSLPGYGYTF

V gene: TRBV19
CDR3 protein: CASSASQMNWNSPLHF

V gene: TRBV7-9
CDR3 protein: CASSLAGGKNIQYF

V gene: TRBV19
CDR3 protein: CASSTGSARGTYEQYF

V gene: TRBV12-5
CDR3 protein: CASGLKLTEAFF

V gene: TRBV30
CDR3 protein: CAWTRTGYGYTF

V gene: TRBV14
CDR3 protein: CASSQRTGGYEQYF

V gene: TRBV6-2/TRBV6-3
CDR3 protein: CASSYIANSPLHF

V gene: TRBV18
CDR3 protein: CASSPGTSNTEAFF

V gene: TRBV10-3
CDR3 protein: CAISGTGTSPLHF

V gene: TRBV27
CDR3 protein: CASSSLSGSQPQHF

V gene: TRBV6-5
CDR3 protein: CASSPGGGQTDTQYF

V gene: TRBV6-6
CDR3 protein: CANSLNGGPWDNEQFF

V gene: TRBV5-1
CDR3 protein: CASSHGGGGTSTDTQYF

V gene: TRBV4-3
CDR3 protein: CASSQQGISGNTIYF

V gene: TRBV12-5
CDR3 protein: CASGRDSPKDEQFF

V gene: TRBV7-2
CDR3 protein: CASSGYRVTEQYF

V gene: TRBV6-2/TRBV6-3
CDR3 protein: CASSYAVRPGIITNTEAFF

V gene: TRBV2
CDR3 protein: CASSEAGRASQGPQHF

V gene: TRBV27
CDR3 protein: CASSLSLSGNEQFF

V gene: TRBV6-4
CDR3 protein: CASSTGENTEAFF

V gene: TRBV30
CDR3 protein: CAWSVMGSAGNTIYF

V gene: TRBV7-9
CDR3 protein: CASSLTPGSYEQYF

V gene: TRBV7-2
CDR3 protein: CASSSRGLNTGELFF

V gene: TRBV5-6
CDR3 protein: CASSPGGEDTQYF

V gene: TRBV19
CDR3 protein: CASISVHSNQPQHF

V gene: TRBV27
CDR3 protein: CASSLTPREEETQYF

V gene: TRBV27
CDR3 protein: CASTFSTSGDTEQYF

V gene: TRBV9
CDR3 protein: CASRPGTELATNEKLFF

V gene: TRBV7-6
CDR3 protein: CASSSTGVEWETQYF

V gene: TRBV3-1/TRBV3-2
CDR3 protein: CASSQDRGTGTAETQYF

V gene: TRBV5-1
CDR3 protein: CASSLAGPGLAGGTDTQYF

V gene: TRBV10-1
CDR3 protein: CASFPGLVIRDEQYF

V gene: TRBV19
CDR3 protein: CASSPDRGRNTEAFF

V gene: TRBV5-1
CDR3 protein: CASSPTSGGASYNEQFF

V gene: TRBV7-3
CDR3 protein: CASSPGTEGYNEQFF

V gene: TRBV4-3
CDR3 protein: CASSQGLADEQFF

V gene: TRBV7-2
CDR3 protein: CASSFGPGEQYF

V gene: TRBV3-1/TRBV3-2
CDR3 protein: CASSQDPRTVPYNEQFF

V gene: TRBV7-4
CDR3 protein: CASSSREARKFF

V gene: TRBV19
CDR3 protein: CASSMPGRPATNEKLFF

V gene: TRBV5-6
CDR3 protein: CASSLDMETQYF